Below, one T cell receptor (beta chain) is given with its context. This entry belongs to a study of tumor-infiltrating lymphocytes in primary liver carcinoma. For blood RNA, unsorted whole blood served as the source, and germline DNA was extracted too. Synthesis of TCR beta cDNA was carried out from about 500 ng total RNA with a constant-region primer. Employing slightly modified ARM-PCR, three nested multiplex PCR rounds were run, and these gave rise to the TCR beta libraries. Both of the initial two PCR rounds ran for nine to eleven cycles and employed TRBV1-TRBV30 forward primers alongside a C-beta reverse primer. A single record per CDR3 protein comes from TCRdb applying MiXCR to the multiplex PCR reads. The sample consists of 320,000 or so distinct CDR3 sequences, about 60% of them appearing once. CDR3 length equals 12 residues. Per the germline V gene, CDR1 is GTSNPN and CDR2 is SVGIG (reference sequence). V was trimmed by 2 bases and J by 6 bases, leaving 11 bases between them.

The genes are TRBV30 and TRBJ2-7; D might be TRBD1 or TRBD2, each matching 6 bases. The sequence came from a man aged 35 to 55 with primary liver carcinoma and hepatitis B virus infection. Sequencing was carried out using peripheral blood. The CDR3 here is CAWSRGQGEQYF. The DNA for the CDR3 is TGTGCCTGGAGTCGGGGGCAGGGCGAGCAGTACTTC.